This entry lists 24 T cell receptor beta chains sequenced from one sample in a study of regulatory T cells in long-lasting Graves disease. According to the study, TCR beta libraries were built with iRepertoire HTBI primers and CDR3-region Arm-PCR. MiXCR, run by TCRdb on the multiplex PCR reads, gives a single entry per CDR3 protein. The data contain about 540,000 distinct CDR3 sequences, 13% of them singletons. As for time point: newly diagnosed GD, antithyroid drugs for less than 3 months. Extracted RNA from PBMCs served as the source of the TCR library. This same sample was also part of a study on T cells in Graves' hyperthyroidism and ophthalmopathy.

Specimen: peripheral blood mononuclear cells (PBMCs), collected at new diagnosis, from a patient treated with antithyroid drugs. The receptors were sampled from a man younger than 40 with Graves disease.

There are many counts of this clonotype. The chain couples TRBV14 to TRBJ2-2; D uncertain. The CDR3 length is 13 residues. Germline assignment: CDR1 SGHDN and CDR2 FVKESK. Trimming stripped 3 bases from V and 7 bases from J, with 9 bases between. CDR3 DNA: TGTGCCAGCAGCCACGGGTTAAGCGGGGAGCTGTTTTTT. Translating gives CASSHGLSGELFF.

The chain recombines TRBV27 with TRBJ2-7; D may be TRBD2 (5 bases). Germline-derived CDR1 and CDR2 are MNHEY and SMNVEV (reference sequence). This CDR3 comprises 14 residues. V dropped 2 bases and J dropped 2 bases, with 10 bases sitting between them. The CDR3 DNA reads TGTGCCAGCAGTTTAACGGCTAGCCCCTACGAGCAGTACTTC. This encodes CASSLTASPYEQYF.

The chain recombines TRBV7-9 with TRBJ2-1, with 9 positions matching TRBD1. With 5 bases clipped from V and 5 bases from J, the junction kept 7 bases outside the gene matches. Germline CDR1 and CDR2: SEHNR and FQNEAQ (reference sequence). The CDR3 is 15 amino acids. In DNA, the CDR3 is TGTGCCAGCAGCCCCGGGACAGGGTTGAACAATGAGCAGTTCTTC. Translation: CASSPGTGLNNEQFF.

This clonotype has at least ten counts. The CDR3 sequence is CSARSADRTDTQYF. CDR3 nucleotides: TGCAGTGCTAGAAGCGCGGACCGCACAGATACGCAGTATTTT. V is TRBV20-1 and J is TRBJ2-3, with D unclear. This CDR3 region has 14 residues. Germline V gene data show CDR1 as DFQATT and CDR2 as SNEGSKA (reference sequence). V lost 2 bases to trimming and J lost 1 base, with 10 bases between them.

The rearrangement uses TRBV7-9 and TRBJ1-1; D perhaps matches TRBD1 (5 bases). V was shortened by 6 bases and J by 10 bases, with 12 bases between the two germline ends. The CDR3 sequence is 11 residues long. Germline V gene sequence: CDR1 SEHNR, CDR2 FQNEAQ (reference sequence). The CDR3 DNA sequence: TGTGCCAGCAGTTCATTGGGGGGAGCTTTCTTT. Amino acids: CASSSLGGAFF.

This chain links TRBV11-2 with TRBJ2-1, with D possibly TRBD2 on 7 matching bases. From germline, CDR1 is SGHAT and CDR2 FQNNGV. V gave up 6 bases and J gave up 2 bases, with 11 bases separating them. The CDR3 loop spans 14 amino acids. The CDR3: CASRKGGTYNEQFF. As DNA, the CDR3 is TGTGCCAGCAGGAAGGGGGGGACCTACAATGAGCAGTTCTTC.

This clonotype was recorded at least ten times. The rearrangement uses TRBV7-2 and TRBJ2-1; D not certain. V lost 3 bases to trimming and J lost 6 bases, with 9 bases between them. The CDR3 loop spans 13 amino acids. Germline V lookup: CDR1 SGHTA, CDR2 FQGNSA. In DNA, the CDR3 is TGTGCCAGCAGCTTCATAGAAGGCAATGAGCAGTTCTTC. Translated, it gives CASSFIEGNEQFF.

This clonotype was seen many times. The chain recombines TRBV2 with TRBJ1-3; 8 bases align to TRBD1. Trimming cost V 10 bases and J 1 base; bases outside gene matches: 12. The CDR3 consists of 16 residues. Germline V gene sequence: CDR1 SNHLY, CDR2 FYNNEI. CDR3 bases: TGTGCCACGAGGCAGCACAGGGGGGCGTCTGGAAACACCATATATTTT. Its protein is CATRQHRGASGNTIYF.

The rearrangement links TRBV4-2 to TRBJ2-1; 7 bases fit TRBD2. This CDR3 is 16 amino acids long. The germline CDR1 and CDR2 sequences are LGHNA and YNFKEQ. Germline trimming cut 1 base from V and 5 bases from J; bases unmatched to any gene: 8. CDR3 DNA sequence: TGTGCCAGCAGCCAAGGGGGGGGAGTCCCAAACAATGAGCAGTTCTTC. It specifies CASSQGGGVPNNEQFF.

The sample holds a few counts of this clonotype. Possible read error: a much larger clone is one base away. The conserved final phenylalanine or tryptophan is absent from the CDR3, which likely points to a read error. The chain links TRBV5-1 to TRBJ2-1; D is possibly TRBD1 or TRBD2 (5 bases each). V lost 4 bases to trimming and J lost 5 bases, with 16 bases between them. There are 15 residues in the CDR3. Germline V gives CDR1 SGHRS, CDR2 YFSETQ. CDR3 amino acids: CASSGGPRSDNEQFL. The CDR3 DNA follows: TGCGCCAGCAGCGGGGGTCCCCGGTCCGACAATGAGCAGTTCCTC.

This clonotype has a count of ten or more. This chain links TRBV20-1 with TRBJ2-1; the match to TRBD2 covers 8 bases. Germline V CDR1 and CDR2: DFQATT, SNEGSKA (reference sequence). There are 14 residues in the CDR3. Germline trimming cut 5 bases from V and 6 bases from J; bases unmatched to any gene: 9. In nucleotides, the CDR3 is TGCAGTGCTGACCCTCCGGGACTAGGCAATGAGCAGTTCTTC. This gives the protein CSADPPGLGNEQFF.

This chain joins TRBV19 and TRBJ2-3, with 10 bases fitting TRBD2. This CDR3 has 16 amino acids. The trim removed 4 bases at V and 6 bases at J, leaving 10 bases unmatched. CDR1 and CDR2 (germline): LNHDA, SQIVND (reference sequence). CDR3: CASSTVAGGTRDTQYF. The CDR3 bases are TGTGCCAGTAGTACGGTAGCGGGAGGAACTAGGGATACGCAGTATTTT.

This clonotype has ten or more counts. This chain uses TRBV2 with TRBJ1-2; no firm D call. CDR1 and CDR2 from the germline V gene are SNHLY and FYNNEI. The CDR3 extends over 13 amino acids. The V gene lost 7 bases and the J gene lost 3 bases, with 12 bases spanning the gap. The CDR3 bases are TGTGCCAGCAAGAGGGCCGAGGACTATGGCTACACCTTC. Its translation is CASKRAEDYGYTF.

This clonotype was seen a few times. The genes are TRBV3-1 and TRBJ2-1, with TRBD2 matching over 11 bases. Germline values: CDR1 LGHDT, CDR2 YNNKEL (reference sequence). The CDR3 contains 14 residues. With 6 bases clipped from V and 5 bases from J, the junction kept 3 bases outside the gene matches. The CDR3 DNA follows: TGTGCCAGCAGTCTGACTAGCGGGGACAATGAGCAGTTCTTC. Residues: CASSLTSGDNEQFF.

This clonotype was seen ten or more times. The chain is built from TRBV20-1 and TRBJ2-2; D not certain. The CDR3 runs 13 residues. V was clipped by 7 bases and J by 5 bases, with 14 bases between them. Germline V gene lookup returns CDR1 DFQATT and CDR2 SNEGSKA (reference sequence). The CDR3 spells CSVLGGGTGELFF. CDR3 sequence (DNA): TGCAGTGTCCTCGGCGGCGGTACCGGGGAGCTGTTTTTT.

In its sample, this clonotype was seen many times. The chain links TRBV7-9 to TRBJ1-4; a possible D gene is TRBD1 (5 bases). Between the trimmed V and J ends, which lost 5 bases and 8 bases, there was a span of 12 bases. The CDR3 runs to 13 residues. Germline CDR1 SEHNR, CDR2 FQNEAQ (reference sequence). The CDR3 DNA follows: TGTGCCAGCAGCCCGGGGGACGCGGAAAAACTGTTTTTT. Translating gives CASSPGDAEKLFF.

This clonotype was seen repeatedly, ten times or more. CDR3 region: CASSLGGGLAGGPETQYF. For the CDR3, the DNA is TGTGCCAGCAGCTTAGGGGGAGGACTAGCGGGAGGGCCGGAGACCCAGTACTTC. The chain links TRBV7-8 to TRBJ2-5, with 15 bases aligning to TRBD2. Germline V gives CDR1 SGHVS, CDR2 FQNEAQ. The CDR3 length is 18 residues. Trimming cost V 1 base and J 5 bases; bases outside gene matches: 8. The complete variable domain, with remaining parts taken from reference TRBV7-8 and TRBJ2-5, reads GAGVSQSPRYKVAKRGQDVALRCDPISGHVSLFWYQQALGQGPEFLTYFQNEAQLDKSGLPSDRFFAERPEGSVSTLKIQRTQQEDSAVYLCASSLGGGLAGGPETQYFGPGTRLLVL.

This clonotype was observed many times. The chain is built from TRBV27 and TRBJ1-1; D is possibly TRBD1 (5 bases). There are 13 residues in the CDR3. Germline V lookup: CDR1 MNHEY, CDR2 SMNVEV (reference sequence). V lost 3 bases, J lost 10 bases, and 15 bases lay in between. CDR3 protein: CASSFEQERAAFF. DNA of the CDR3: TGTGCCAGCAGTTTTGAACAGGAGCGTGCAGCTTTCTTT.

This clonotype was counted only a few times. This chain links TRBV20-1 with TRBJ2-5; possible D gene TRBD2, 5 bases. CDR1 and CDR2 from the germline V gene are DFQATT and SNEGSKA (reference sequence). This CDR3 comprises 10 residues. V dropped 7 bases and J dropped 4 bases, with 7 bases sitting between them. The CDR3 loop reads CSGGGETQYF. The CDR3, as DNA: TGCAGTGGAGGAGGAGAGACCCAGTACTTC.

This clonotype was detected only a few times. The chain is built from TRBV28 and TRBJ1-5; D remains unclear. V was clipped by 8 bases and J by 4 bases, with 12 bases between them. Germline lookup yields CDR1 MDHEN and CDR2 SYDVKM. This CDR3 is 13 amino acids long. This chain's CDR3 is CASRGYRNQPQHF. The CDR3 nucleotides read TGTGCCAGCCGAGGCTATAGAAATCAGCCCCAGCATTTT.

This clonotype appeared a few times. The chain joins TRBV6-5 to TRBJ2-7; D remains ambiguous. V was clipped by 2 bases and J by 2 bases, with 10 bases between them. From germline, CDR1 is MNHEY and CDR2 SVGAGI. The CDR3 contains 14 residues. This CDR3 is CASSYGRATYEQYF. The CDR3 DNA follows: TGTGCCAGCAGTTACGGCCGGGCGACCTACGAGCAGTACTTC.

This clonotype was seen at least ten times. For the CDR3, the DNA is TGTGCCAGCAGTCTTGGACAGTATGGTCAGCCCCAGCATTTT. Translation gives CASSLGQYGQPQHF. This rearrangement joins TRBV27 to TRBJ1-5; possibly TRBD1 for D (6 bases). The V and J ends lost 5 bases and 6 bases respectively, with 14 bases between them. The length of the CDR3 is 14 residues. Germline V gives CDR1 MNHEY, CDR2 SMNVEV (reference sequence).

The sample holds many counts of this clonotype. The chain combines TRBV29-1 with TRBJ2-2, with 8 bases matching TRBD1. The V gene's germline CDR1 is SQVTM and CDR2 ANQGSEA. This CDR3 is 14 amino acids long. V was pared by 4 bases and J by 1 base, with 2 bases of the junction left unmatched. CDR3: CSVGDRGNTGELFF. Here the CDR3 DNA reads TGCAGCGTTGGTGACAGGGGGAACACCGGGGAGCTGTTTTTT.

The CDR3: CASSTLAGGSEQFF. The DNA for the CDR3 is TGTGCCAGCAGTACGCTAGCGGGAGGGAGTGAGCAGTTCTTC. The rearrangement uses TRBV12-3 or TRBV12-4 and TRBJ2-1; 12 bases are a match to TRBD2. CDR3 length: 14 amino acids. The trim removed 5 bases at V and 9 bases at J, leaving 5 bases unmatched.